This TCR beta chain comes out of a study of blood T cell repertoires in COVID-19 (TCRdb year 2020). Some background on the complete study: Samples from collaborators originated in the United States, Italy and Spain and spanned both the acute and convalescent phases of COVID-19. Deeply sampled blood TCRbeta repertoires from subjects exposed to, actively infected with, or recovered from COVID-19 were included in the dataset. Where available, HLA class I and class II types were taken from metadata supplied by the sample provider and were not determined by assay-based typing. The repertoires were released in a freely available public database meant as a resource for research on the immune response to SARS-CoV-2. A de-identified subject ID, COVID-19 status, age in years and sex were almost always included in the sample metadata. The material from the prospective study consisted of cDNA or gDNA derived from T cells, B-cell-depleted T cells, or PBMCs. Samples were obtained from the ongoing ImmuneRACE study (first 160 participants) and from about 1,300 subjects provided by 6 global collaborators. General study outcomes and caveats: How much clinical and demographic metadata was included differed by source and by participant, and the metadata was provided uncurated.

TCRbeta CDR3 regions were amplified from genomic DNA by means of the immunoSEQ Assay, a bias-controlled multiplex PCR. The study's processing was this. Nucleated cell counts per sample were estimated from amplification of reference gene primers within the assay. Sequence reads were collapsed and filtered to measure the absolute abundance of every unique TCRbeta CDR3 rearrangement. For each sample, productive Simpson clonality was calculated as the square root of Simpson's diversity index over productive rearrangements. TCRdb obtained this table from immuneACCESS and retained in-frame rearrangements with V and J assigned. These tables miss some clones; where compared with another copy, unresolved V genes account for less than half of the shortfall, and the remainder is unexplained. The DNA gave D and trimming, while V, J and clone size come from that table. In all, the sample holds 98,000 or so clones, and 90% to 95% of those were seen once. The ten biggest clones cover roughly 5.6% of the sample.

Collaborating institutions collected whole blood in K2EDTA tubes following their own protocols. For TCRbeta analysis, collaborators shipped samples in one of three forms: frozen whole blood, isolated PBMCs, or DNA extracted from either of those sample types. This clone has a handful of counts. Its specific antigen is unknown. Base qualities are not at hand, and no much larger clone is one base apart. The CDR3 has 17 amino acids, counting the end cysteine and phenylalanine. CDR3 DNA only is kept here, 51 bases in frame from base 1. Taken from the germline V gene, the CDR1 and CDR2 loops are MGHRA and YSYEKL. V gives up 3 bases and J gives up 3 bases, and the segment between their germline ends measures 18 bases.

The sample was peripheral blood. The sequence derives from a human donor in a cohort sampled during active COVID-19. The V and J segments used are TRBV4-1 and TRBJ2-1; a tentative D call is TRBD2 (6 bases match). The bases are TGCGCCAGCAGCCATCCCGGGAGCGGTTTCGGCTACAATGAGCAGTTCTTC. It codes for CASSHPGSGFGYNEQFF.